This record looks at one T cell receptor (beta chain) sequence and its context. The CDR3 loop spans 15 amino acids. V lost 2 bases and J 6 bases, leaving 16 bases between the germline ends. Germline assignment: CDR1 SGHRS and CDR2 YFSETQ. The PCR used 60 V beta and 13 J beta primers. The assay was immunoSEQ multiplex PCR, and TCRdb's table has in-frame clones only and misses some. The sample holds around 37,000 clones, approximately 84% seen once. The entry originates in a study of glioma-infiltrating T cells after dendritic cell vaccination. This TCR was recovered from a human donor with glioblastoma. The J gene is TRBJ2-3, the V gene TRBV5-1, with unresolved D. Here the sequenced sample was blood, taken before dendritic cell vaccination. The CDR3 DNA sequence: TGCGCCAGCAGCTTCGACCCGTCAGGAAGGGATACGCAGTATTTT. This encodes CASSFDPSGRDTQYF.